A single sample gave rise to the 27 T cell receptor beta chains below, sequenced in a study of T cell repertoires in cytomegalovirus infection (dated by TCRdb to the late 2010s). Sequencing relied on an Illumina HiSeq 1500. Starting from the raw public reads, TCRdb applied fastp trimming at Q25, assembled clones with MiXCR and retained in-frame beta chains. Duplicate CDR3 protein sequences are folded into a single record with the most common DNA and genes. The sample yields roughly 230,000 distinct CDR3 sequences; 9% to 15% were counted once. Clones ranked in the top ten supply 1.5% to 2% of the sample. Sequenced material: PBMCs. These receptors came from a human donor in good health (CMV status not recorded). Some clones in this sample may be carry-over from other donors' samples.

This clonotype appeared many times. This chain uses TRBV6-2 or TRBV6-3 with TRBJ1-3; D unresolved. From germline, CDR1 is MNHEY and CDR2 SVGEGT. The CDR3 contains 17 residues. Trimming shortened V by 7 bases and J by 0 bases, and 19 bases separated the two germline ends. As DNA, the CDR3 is TGTGCCAGCACCCAACCCGACCGAGGTCTCTCTGGAAACACCATATATTTT. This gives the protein CASTQPDRGLSGNTIYF.

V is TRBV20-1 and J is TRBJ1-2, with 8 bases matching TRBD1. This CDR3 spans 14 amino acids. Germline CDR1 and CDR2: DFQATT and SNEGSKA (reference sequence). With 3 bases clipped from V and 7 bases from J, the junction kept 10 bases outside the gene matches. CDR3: CSARPLTGESGYTF. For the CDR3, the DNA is TGCAGTGCTAGGCCCCTGACAGGGGAGAGTGGCTACACCTTC.

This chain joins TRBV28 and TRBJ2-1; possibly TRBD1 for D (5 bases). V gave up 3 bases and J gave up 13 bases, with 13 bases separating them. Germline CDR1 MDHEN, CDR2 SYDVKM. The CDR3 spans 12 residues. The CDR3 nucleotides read TGTGCCAGCAGTTTCCCCCAGGGCGTCCAGTTCTTC. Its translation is CASSFPQGVQFF.

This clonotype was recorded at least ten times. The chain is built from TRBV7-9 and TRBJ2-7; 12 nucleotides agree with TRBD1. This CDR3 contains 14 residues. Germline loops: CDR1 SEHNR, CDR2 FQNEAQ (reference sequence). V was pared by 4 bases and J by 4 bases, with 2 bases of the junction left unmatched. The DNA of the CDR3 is TGTGCCAGCAGCTCGGGACAGGGGGCTTACGAGCAGTACTTC. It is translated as CASSSGQGAYEQYF.

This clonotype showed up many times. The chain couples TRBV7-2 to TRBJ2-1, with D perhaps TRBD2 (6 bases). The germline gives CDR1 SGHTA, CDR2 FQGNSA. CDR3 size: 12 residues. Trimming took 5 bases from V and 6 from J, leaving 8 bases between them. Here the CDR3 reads CASSQAGNEQFF. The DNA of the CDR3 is TGTGCCAGCAGCCAAGCGGGCAATGAGCAGTTCTTC.

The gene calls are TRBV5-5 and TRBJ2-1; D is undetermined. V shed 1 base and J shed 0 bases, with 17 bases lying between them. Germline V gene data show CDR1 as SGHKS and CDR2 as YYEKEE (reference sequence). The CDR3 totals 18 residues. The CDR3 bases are TGTGCCAGCAGCTTGAGGGTAGGAGTCGCCAGCTCCTACAATGAGCAGTTCTTC. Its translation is CASSLRVGVASSYNEQFF.

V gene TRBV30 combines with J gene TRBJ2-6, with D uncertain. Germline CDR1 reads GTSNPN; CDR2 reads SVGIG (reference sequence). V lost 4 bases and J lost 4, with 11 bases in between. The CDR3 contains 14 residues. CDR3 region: CAWIPGFGANVLTF. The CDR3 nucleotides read TGTGCCTGGATACCTGGGTTCGGGGCCAACGTCCTGACTTTC.

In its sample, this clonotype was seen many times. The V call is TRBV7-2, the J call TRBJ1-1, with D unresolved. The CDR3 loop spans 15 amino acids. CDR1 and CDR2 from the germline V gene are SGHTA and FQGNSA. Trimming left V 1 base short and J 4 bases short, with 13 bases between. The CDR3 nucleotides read TGTGCCAGCAGCTTAGAGGTTAACAGTATCACTGAAGCTTTCTTT. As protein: CASSLEVNSITEAFF.

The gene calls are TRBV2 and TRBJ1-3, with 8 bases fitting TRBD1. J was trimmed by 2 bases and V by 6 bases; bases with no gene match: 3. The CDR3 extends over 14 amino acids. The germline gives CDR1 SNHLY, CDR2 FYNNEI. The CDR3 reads CASRKDRAGNTIYF. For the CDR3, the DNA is TGTGCCAGCAGGAAGGACAGGGCTGGAAACACCATATATTTT.

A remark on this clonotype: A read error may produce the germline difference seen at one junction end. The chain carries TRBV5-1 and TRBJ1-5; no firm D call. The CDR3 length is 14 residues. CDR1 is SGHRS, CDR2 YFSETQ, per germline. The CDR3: CASGLEGGNQPQHF. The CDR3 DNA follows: TGCGCCAGCGGCTTGGAGGGCGGGAATCAGCCCCAGCATTTT.

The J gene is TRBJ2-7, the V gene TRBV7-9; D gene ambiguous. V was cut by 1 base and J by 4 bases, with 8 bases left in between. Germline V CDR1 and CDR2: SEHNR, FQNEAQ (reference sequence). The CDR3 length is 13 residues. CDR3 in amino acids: CASSLDERYEQYF. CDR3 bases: TGTGCCAGCAGCTTAGATGAAAGATACGAGCAGTACTTC.

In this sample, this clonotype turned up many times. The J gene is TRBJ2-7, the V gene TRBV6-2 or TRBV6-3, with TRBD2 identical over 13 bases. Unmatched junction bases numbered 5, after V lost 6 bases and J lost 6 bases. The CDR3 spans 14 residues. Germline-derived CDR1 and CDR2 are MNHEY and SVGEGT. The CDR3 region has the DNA TGTGCCAGCAGGGGACTAGCGGGAACGGGCGAGCAGTACTTC. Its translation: CASRGLAGTGEQYF.

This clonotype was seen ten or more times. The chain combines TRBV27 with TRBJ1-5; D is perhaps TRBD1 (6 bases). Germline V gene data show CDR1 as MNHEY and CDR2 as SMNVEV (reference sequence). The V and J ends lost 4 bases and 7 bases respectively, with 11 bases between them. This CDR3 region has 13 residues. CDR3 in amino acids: CASSWGAEQPQHF. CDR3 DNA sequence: TGTGCCAGCAGTTGGGGGGCTGAACAGCCCCAGCATTTT.

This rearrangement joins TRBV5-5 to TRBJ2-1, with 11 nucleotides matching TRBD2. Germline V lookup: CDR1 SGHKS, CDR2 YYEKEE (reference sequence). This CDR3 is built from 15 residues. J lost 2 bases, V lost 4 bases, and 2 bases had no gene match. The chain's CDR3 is CASSVTSGAYNEQFF. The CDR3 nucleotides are TGTGCCAGCAGCGTGACTAGCGGGGCCTACAATGAGCAGTTCTTC.

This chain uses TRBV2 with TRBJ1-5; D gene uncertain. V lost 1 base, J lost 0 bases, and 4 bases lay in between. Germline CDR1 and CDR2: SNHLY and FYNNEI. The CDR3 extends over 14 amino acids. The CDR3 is CASSEGFSNQPQHF. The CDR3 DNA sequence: TGTGCCAGCAGTGAAGGGTTTAGCAATCAGCCCCAGCATTTT. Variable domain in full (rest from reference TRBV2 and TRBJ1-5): EPEVTQTPSHQVTQMGQEVILRCVPISNHLYFYWYRQILGQKVEFLVSFYNNEISEKSEIFDDQFSVERPDGSNFTLKIRSTKLEDSAMYFCASSEGFSNQPQHFGDGTRLSIL.

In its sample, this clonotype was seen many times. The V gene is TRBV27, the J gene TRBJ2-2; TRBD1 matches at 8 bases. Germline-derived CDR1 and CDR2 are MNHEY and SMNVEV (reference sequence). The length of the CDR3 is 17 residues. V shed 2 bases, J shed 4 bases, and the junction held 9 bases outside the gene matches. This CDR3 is CASSLRPLTGVTGELFF. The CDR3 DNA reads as TGTGCCAGCAGTTTACGCCCCTTGACAGGGGTCACCGGGGAGCTGTTTTTT.

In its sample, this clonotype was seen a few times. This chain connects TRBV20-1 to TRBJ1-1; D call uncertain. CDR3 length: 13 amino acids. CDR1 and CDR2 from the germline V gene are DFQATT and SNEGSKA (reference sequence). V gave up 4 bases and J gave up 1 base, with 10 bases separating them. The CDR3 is CSAILQRNTEAFF. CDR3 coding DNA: TGCAGTGCTATTCTTCAAAGGAACACTGAAGCTTTCTTT.

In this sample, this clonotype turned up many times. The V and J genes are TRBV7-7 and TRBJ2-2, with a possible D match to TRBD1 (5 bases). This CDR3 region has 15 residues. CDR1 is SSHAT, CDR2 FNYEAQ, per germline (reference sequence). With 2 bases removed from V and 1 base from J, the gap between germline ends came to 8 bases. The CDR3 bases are TGTGCCAGCAGCTTAAACCAGGGGAACACCGGGGAGCTGTTTTTT. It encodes CASSLNQGNTGELFF. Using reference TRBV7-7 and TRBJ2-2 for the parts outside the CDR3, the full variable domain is GAGVSQSPRYKVTKRGQDVTLRCDPISSHATLYWYQQALGQGPEFLTYFNYEAQPDKSGLPSDRFSAERPEGSISTLTIQRTEQRDSAMYRCASSLNQGNTGELFFGEGSRLTVL.

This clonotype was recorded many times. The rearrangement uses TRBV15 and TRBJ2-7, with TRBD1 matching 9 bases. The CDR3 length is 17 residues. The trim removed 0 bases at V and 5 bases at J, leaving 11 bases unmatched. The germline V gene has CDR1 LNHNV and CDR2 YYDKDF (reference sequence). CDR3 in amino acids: CATSRDGVGQGSHEQYF. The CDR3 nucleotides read TGTGCCACCAGCAGAGATGGGGTGGGACAGGGTTCCCACGAGCAGTACTTC.

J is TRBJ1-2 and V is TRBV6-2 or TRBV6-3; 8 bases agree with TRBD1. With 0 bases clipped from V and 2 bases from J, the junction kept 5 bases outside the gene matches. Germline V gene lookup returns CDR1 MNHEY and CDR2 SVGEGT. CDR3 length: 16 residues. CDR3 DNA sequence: TGTGCCAGCAGTTACTCTACCGGGACAGGCAACTATGGCTACACCTTC. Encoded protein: CASSYSTGTGNYGYTF.

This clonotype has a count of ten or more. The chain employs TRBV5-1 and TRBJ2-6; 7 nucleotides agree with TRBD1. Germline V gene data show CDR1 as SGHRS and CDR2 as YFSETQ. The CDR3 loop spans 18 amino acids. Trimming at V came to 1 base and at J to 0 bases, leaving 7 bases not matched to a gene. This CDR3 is CASSLKDRKSSGANVLTF. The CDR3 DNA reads TGCGCCAGCAGCTTGAAGGACAGGAAGAGCTCTGGGGCCAACGTCCTGACTTTC.

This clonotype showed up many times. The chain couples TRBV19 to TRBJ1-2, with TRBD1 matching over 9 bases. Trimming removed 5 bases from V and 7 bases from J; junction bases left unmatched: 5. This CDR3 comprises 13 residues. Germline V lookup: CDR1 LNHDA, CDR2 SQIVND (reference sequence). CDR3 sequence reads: CASSGTGRSGYTF. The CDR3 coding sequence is TGTGCCAGTAGTGGGACAGGGAGAAGTGGCTACACCTTC. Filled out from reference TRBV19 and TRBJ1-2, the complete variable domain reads DGGITQSPKYLFRKEGQNVTLSCEQNLNHDAMYWYRQDPGQGLRLIYYSQIVNDFQKGDIAEGYSVSREKKESFPLTVTSAQKNPTAFYLCASSGTGRSGYTFGSGTRLTVV.

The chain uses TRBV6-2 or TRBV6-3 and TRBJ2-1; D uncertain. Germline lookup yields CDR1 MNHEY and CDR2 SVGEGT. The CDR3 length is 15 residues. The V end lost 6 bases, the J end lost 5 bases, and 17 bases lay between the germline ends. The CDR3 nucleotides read TGTGCCAGCAGAGAAGGGTCGAGCGCAGACAATGAGCAGTTCTTC. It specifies CASREGSSADNEQFF.

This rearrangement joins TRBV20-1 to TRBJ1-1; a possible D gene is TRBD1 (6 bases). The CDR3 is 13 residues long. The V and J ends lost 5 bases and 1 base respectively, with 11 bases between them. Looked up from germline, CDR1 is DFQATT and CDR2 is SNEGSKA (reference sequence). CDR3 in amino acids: CSAGVRGNTEAFF. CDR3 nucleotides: TGCAGTGCTGGAGTCAGGGGGAACACTGAAGCTTTCTTT.

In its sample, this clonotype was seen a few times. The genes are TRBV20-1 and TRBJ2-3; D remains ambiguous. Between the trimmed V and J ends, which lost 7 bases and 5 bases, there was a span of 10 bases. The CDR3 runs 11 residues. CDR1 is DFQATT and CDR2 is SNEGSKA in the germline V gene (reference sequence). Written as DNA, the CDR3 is TGCAGTGTAGAAGTTGAAGATACGCAGTATTTT. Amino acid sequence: CSVEVEDTQYF.

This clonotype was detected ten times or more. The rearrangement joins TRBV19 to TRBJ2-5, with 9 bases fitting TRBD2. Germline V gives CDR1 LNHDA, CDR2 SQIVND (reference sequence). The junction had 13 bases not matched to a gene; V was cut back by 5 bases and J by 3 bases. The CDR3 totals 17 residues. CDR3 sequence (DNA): TGTGCCAGTAGTCCCCCGACTAGCGGAGGAGGAAAAGAGACCCAGTACTTC. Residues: CASSPPTSGGGKETQYF.

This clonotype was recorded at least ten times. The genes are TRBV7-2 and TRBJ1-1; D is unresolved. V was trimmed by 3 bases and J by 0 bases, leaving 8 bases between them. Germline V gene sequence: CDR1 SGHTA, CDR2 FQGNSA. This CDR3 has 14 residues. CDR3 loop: CASSFHGLNTEAFF. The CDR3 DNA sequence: TGTGCCAGCAGCTTCCACGGCCTGAACACTGAAGCTTTCTTT.